These T cell receptor beta chains were read from a single sample in a study of blood T cell repertoires in COVID-19. TCRdb's table, derived via immunoSEQ multiplex PCR, lists solely in-frame clones and lacks some. The data contain roughly 300,000 clones, 85% to 90% of them singletons. Sequencing used PBMCs or T cells enriched from blood (not recorded which). Every receptor here comes from a man aged 30-40 years who had recovered from COVID-19. Each CDR3 is given with its conserved first and last residue. The D gene is left open where the match is weak. Size tells how often a clone was seen (once, few, many) or the class of an expanded clone, and some rows leave it out.

CDR3aa,CDR3nt,j_gene,abundance,v_gene,d_gene
CASSLTNQETQYF,TGCGCCAGCAGCTTGACTAACCAAGAGACCCAGTACTTC,TRBJ2-5,-,TRBV5-1,-
CASSRWTGSDSPLHF,TGTGCCAGTAGTCGATGGACAGGGTCGGATTCACCCCTCCACTTT,TRBJ1-6,-,TRBV19,TRBD1
CASKNRDRAINEQFF,TGTGCCAGTAAAAACCGGGACAGAGCCATAAATGAGCAGTTCTTC,TRBJ2-1,-,TRBV19,TRBD1
CATSAPGQVRSGAFF,TGTGCCACCAGTGCCCCTGGGCAGGTTCGGTCTGGGGCTTTCTTT,TRBJ1-1,-,TRBV24-1,-
CATTTGTPNTEAFF,TGTGCCACCACCACTGGGACACCGAACACTGAAGCTTTCTTT,TRBJ1-1,-,TRBV15,-
CASSGRTGMNTEAFF,TGTGCCAGCAGCGGACGGACAGGGATGAACACTGAAGCTTTCTTT,TRBJ1-1,once,TRBV7-9,TRBD1
CSASPIRVWEQYF,TGCAGTGCTAGTCCAATACGGGTGTGGGAGCAGTACTTC,TRBJ2-7,few,TRBV20-1,-
CASAVARHRGPEQYF,TGTGCCAGCGCGGTAGCACGTCATAGAGGTCCCGAGCAGTACTTC,TRBJ2-7,-,TRBV6-5,-
CASSYSTNEQFF,TGTGCCAGCAGTTACTCGACAAATGAGCAGTTCTTC,TRBJ2-1,few,TRBV12-3/TRBV12-4,-
CATWGIITDTQYF,TGTGCCACCTGGGGCATTATCACAGATACGCAGTATTTT,TRBJ2-3,-,TRBV19,-
CAWSGTEETQYF,TGTGCCTGGAGCGGGACAGAAGAGACCCAGTACTTC,TRBJ2-5,-,TRBV30,TRBD1
CATSVPGQGPTGELFF,TGTGCCACCAGTGTACCGGGACAGGGGCCCACCGGGGAGCTGTTTTTT,TRBJ2-2,-,TRBV24-1,TRBD1
CAGSRDRGRVPYNEQFF,TGTGCCGGGTCCCGGGACAGGGGGCGGGTCCCATACAATGAGCAGTTCTTC,TRBJ2-1,-,TRBV30,TRBD1
CASSSARRGYTF,TGTGCCAGCAGTTCTGCTCGGAGGGGCTACACCTTC,TRBJ1-2,-,TRBV28,-
CAWSVSRGSNQPQHF,TGTGCCTGGAGTGTAAGCAGGGGCAGCAATCAGCCCCAGCATTTT,TRBJ1-5,once,TRBV30,-
CASSPLPTGFEQYF,TGTGCCAGCAGCCCCCTGCCGACAGGGTTCGAGCAGTACTTC,TRBJ2-7,few,TRBV7-9,TRBD1
CASRSSGSLGTQYF,TGTGCCAGCAGGTCTAGCGGGAGTTTGGGTACGCAGTATTTT,TRBJ2-3,-,TRBV6-5,TRBD2
CATSRSSGTGYSPLHF,TGTGCCACCAGCAGGTCTTCAGGGACAGGGTATTCACCCCTCCACTTT,TRBJ1-6,-,TRBV15,TRBD1
CASSPFESTEAFF,TGTGCCAGCTCACCATTCGAGTCCACTGAAGCTTTCTTT,TRBJ1-1,-,TRBV18,-
CASSEGTGYRGTIYF,TGTGCCAGCAGCGAGGGGACAGGTTACCGGGGCACCATATATTTT,TRBJ1-3,-,TRBV9,TRBD1
CATRQGASGRDEQYF,TGTGCCACCCGACAGGGGGCAAGCGGTCGGGACGAGCAGTACTTC,TRBJ2-7,-,TRBV15,TRBD1
CASSPGTAGNTIYF,TGCGCCAGCAGCCCTGGGACAGCAGGAAACACCATATATTTT,TRBJ1-3,-,TRBV5-1,TRBD1
CASSLTTVNYGYTF,TGTGCCAGCAGCTTAACGACAGTAAACTATGGCTACACCTTC,TRBJ1-2,-,TRBV7-2,-
CASSSAVFYEQYF,TGTGCCAGCAGTAGCGCAGTCTTTTACGAGCAGTACTTC,TRBJ2-7,-,TRBV27,-
CASSEFLGSLSNSPLHF,TGTGCCAGCAGTGAATTTCTTGGTTCGTTGAGTAATTCACCCCTCCACTTT,TRBJ1-6,-,TRBV6-1,-
CASSIGTGAYEQYF,TGCGCCAGCAGCATTGGGACAGGGGCCTACGAGCAGTACTTC,TRBJ2-7,-,TRBV5-1,TRBD1
CAWSESSNQPQHF,TGTGCCTGGAGTGAGAGTAGCAATCAGCCCCAGCATTTT,TRBJ1-5,-,TRBV30,-
CASSGLAGGHEQFF,TGTGCCAGCAGTGGGCTAGCGGGAGGCCATGAGCAGTTCTTC,TRBJ2-1,-,TRBV25-1,TRBD2
CATSDPTGLGQPQHF,TGTGCCACCAGTGATCCGACGGGTCTGGGTCAGCCCCAGCATTTT,TRBJ1-5,-,TRBV24-1,-
CSVTSGLGNYEQYF,TGCAGCGTGACCTCGGGACTAGGCAACTACGAGCAGTACTTC,TRBJ2-7,-,TRBV29-1,TRBD2
CSVEGSGRGGMYNEQFF,TGCAGCGTTGAAGGGAGCGGGAGGGGGGGCATGTACAATGAGCAGTTCTTC,TRBJ2-1,-,TRBV29-1,TRBD2
CASSMTDEETQYF,TGTGCCAGTAGTATGACTGACGAGGAGACCCAGTACTTC,TRBJ2-5,once,TRBV19,-
CSVFGTGDSGNTIYF,TGCAGCGTTTTTGGGACAGGGGACTCTGGAAACACCATATATTTT,TRBJ1-3,-,TRBV29-1,TRBD1
CASGARRGSADTQYF,TGTGCCAGCGGCGCCCGGAGGGGATCGGCAGATACGCAGTATTTT,TRBJ2-3,-,TRBV9,-
CASGLVRLDNFSYNEQFF,TGTGCTAGTGGTTTGGTTCGATTGGACAACTTCTCCTACAATGAGCAGTTCTTC,TRBJ2-1,-,TRBV12-5,-
CASSSLPTGSNQPQHF,TGTGCCAGCAGTTCCCTCCCGACAGGAAGCAATCAGCCCCAGCATTTT,TRBJ1-5,-,TRBV6-5,-
CASSLLTNNVEAFF,TGTGCCAGCAGCTTGCTTACTAACAACGTTGAAGCTTTCTTT,TRBJ1-1,-,TRBV5-4,-
CASSPLGLAGGRTQYF,TGTGCCAGTAGTCCTCTTGGCCTAGCGGGGGGCAGGACCCAGTACTTC,TRBJ2-5,-,TRBV19,TRBD2
CASSQLGGDTEAFF,TGTGCCAGCAGCCAACTTGGGGGCGACACTGAAGCTTTCTTT,TRBJ1-1,-,TRBV14,-
CASSGDSYEQYF,TGTGCCAGCAGCGGGGACAGCTACGAGCAGTACTTC,TRBJ2-7,-,TRBV7-9,TRBD1
CASSTEQGIYGYTF,TGTGCCAGCAGCACAGAACAGGGAATCTATGGCTACACCTTC,TRBJ1-2,-,TRBV5-6,-
CASSSGTTLNSPLHF,TGTGCCAGCAGTTCCGGAACTACCCTTAATTCACCCCTCCACTTT,TRBJ1-6,-,TRBV27,-
CASSRGTGAGELFF,TGTGCCAGCAGTAGGGGGACAGGGGCCGGGGAGCTGTTTTTT,TRBJ2-2,-,TRBV6-2/TRBV6-3,TRBD1
CATRDDLANNGELFF,TGTGCCACCCGCGACGACCTAGCGAACAACGGGGAGCTGTTTTTT,TRBJ2-2,-,TRBV11-3,-